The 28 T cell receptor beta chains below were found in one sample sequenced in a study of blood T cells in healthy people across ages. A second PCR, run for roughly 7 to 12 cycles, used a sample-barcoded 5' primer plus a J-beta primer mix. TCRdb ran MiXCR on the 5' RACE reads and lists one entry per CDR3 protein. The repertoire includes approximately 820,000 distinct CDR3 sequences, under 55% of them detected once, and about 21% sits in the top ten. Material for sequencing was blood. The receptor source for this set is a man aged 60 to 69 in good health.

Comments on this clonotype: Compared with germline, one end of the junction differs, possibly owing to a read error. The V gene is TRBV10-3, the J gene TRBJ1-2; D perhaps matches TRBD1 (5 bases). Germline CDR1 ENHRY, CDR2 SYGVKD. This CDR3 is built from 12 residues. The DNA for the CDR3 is TGTGCCATCAGTCCCGGGACGGTCGGCTACACCTTT. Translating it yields CAISPGTVGYTF.

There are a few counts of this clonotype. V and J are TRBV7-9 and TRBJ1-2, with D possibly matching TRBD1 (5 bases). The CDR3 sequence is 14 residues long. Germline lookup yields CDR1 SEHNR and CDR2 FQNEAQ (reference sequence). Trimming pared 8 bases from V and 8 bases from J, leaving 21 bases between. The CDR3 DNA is TGTGCCAGCTCCACCACCGGGCCCCGGGACGGCTACACCTTC. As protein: CASSTTGPRDGYTF.

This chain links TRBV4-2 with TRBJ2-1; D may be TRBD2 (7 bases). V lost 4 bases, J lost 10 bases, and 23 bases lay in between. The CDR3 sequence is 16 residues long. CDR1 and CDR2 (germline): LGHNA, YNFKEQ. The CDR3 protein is CASSPNGGPMYYEQFF. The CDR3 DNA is TGTGCCAGCAGCCCCAACGGGGGGCCCATGTACTACGAGCAGTTCTTC.

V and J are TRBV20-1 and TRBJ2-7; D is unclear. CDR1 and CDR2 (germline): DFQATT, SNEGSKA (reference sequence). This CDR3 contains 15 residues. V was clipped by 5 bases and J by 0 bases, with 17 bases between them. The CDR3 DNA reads TGCAGTGCTCTCAGAAGACTGAGTAACTCCTACGAGCAGTACTTC. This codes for CSALRRLSNSYEQYF.

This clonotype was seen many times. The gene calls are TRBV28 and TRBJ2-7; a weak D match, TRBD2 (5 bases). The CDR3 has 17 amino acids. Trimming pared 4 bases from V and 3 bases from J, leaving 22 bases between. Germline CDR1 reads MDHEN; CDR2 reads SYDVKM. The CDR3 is CASSSTVAGDPRYEQYF. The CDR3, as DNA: TGTGCCAGCAGTTCCACCGTCGCCGGGGATCCGCGCTACGAGCAGTACTTC. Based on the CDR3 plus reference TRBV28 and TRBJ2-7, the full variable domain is DVKVTQSSRYLVKRTGEKVFLECVQDMDHENMFWYRQDPGLGLRLIYFSYDVKMKEKGDIPEGYSVSREKKERFSLILESASTNQTSMYLCASSSTVAGDPRYEQYFGPGTRLTVT.

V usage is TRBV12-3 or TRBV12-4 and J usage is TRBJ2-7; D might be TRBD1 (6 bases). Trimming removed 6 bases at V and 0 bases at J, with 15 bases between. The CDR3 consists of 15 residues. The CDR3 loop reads CASRAQGPTSYEQYF. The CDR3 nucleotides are TGTGCCAGCAGAGCACAGGGCCCAACCTCCTACGAGCAGTACTTC.

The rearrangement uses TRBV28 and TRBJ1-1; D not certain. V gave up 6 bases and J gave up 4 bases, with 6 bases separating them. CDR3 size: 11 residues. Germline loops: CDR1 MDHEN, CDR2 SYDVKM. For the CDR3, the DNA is TGTGCCAGCAGATATATCACTGAAGCTTTCTTT. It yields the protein CASRYITEAFF.

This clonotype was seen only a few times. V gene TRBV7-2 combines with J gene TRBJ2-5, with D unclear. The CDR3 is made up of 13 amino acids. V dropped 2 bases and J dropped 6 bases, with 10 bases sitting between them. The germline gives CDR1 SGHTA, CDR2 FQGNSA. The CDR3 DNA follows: TGTGCCAGCAGCTTATCACCTCCAAAGACCCAGTACTTC. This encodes CASSLSPPKTQYF. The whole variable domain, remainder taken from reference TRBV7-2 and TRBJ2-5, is GAGVSQSPSNKVTEKGKDVELRCDPISGHTALYWYRQSLGQGLEFLIYFQGNSAPDKSGLPSDRFSAERTGGSVSTLTIQRTQQEDSAVYLCASSLSPPKTQYFGPGTRLLVL.

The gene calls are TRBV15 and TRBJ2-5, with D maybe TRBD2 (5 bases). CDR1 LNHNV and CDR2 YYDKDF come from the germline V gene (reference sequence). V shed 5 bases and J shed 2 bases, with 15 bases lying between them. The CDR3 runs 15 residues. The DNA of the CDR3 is TGTGCCACCAGCGTCGGGATTGGATCTCAAGAGACCCAGTACTTC. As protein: CATSVGIGSQETQYF.

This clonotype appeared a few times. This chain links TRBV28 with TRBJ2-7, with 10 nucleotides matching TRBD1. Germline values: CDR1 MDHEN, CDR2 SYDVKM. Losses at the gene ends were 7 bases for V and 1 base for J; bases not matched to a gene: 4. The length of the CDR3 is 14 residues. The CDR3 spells CASTGTGDSYEQYF. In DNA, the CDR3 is TGTGCCAGCACCGGGACAGGGGATTCCTACGAGCAGTACTTC.

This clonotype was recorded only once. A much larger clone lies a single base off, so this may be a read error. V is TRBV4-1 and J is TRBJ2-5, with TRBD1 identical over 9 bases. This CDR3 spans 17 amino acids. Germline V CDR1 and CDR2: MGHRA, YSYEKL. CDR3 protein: CAGSQGSGTGTQETQYF. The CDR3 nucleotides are TGCGCCGGCAGCCAGGGTTCCGGGACAGGGACCCAAGAGACCCAGTACTTC.

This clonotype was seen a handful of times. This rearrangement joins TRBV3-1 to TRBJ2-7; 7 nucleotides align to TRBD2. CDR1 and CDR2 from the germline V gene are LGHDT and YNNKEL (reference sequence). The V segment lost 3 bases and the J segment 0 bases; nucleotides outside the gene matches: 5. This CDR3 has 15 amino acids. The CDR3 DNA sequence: TGTGCCAGCAGCCAGTTAGGCGGGGGCTCCTACGAGCAGTACTTC. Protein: CASSQLGGGSYEQYF.

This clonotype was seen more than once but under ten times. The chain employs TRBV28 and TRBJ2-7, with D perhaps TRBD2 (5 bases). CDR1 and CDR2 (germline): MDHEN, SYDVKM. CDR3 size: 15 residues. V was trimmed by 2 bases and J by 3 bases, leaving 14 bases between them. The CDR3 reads CASSLPAHRGYEQYF. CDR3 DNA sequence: TGTGCCAGCAGTTTACCCGCCCACCGGGGCTACGAGCAGTACTTC.

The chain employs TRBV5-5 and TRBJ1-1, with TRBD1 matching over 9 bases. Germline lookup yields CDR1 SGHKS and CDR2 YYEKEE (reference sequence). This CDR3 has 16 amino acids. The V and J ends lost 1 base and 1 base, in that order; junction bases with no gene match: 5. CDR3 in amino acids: CASSLTDRGWNTEAFF. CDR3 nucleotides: TGTGCCAGCAGCTTGACGGACAGGGGATGGAACACTGAAGCTTTCTTT.

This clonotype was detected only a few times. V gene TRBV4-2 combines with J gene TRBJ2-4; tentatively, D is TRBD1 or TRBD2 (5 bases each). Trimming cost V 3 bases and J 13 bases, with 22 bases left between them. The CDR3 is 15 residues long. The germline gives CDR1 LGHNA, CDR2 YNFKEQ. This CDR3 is CASSQNLQGPEEQYF. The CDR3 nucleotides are TGTGCCAGCAGCCAGAACCTCCAGGGACCAGAAGAGCAGTACTTC.

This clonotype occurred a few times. The CDR3 region is CASSLTHSGDTQYF. In DNA, the CDR3 is TGTGCCAGCAGCTTGACCCACTCAGGGGATACGCAGTATTTT. V is TRBV5-6 and J is TRBJ2-3; D is possibly TRBD1 (5 bases). With 1 base removed from V and 6 bases from J, the gap between germline ends came to 12 bases. The germline V gene encodes CDR1 SGHDT and CDR2 YYEEEE. The CDR3 is 14 residues long.

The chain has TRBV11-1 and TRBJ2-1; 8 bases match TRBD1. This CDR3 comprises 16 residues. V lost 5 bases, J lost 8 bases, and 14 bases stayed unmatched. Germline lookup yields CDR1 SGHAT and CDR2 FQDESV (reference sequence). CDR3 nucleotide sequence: TGTGCCAGCAGCGGATCCGGGACAGGTGGTTGGGATGAGCAGTTCTTC. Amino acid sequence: CASSGSGTGGWDEQFF. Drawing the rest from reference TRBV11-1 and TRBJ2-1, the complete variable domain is EAEVAQSPRYKITEKSQAVAFWCDPISGHATLYWYRQILGQGPELLVQFQDESVVDDSQLPKDRFSAERLKGVDSTLKIQPAELGDSAMYLCASSGSGTGGWDEQFFGPGTRLTVL.

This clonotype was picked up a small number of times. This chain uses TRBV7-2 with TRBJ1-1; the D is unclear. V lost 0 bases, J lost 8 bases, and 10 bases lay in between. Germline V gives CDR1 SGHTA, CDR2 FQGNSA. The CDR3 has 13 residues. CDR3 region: CASSLAVRAEAFF. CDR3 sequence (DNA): TGTGCCAGCAGCTTAGCTGTAAGGGCGGAAGCTTTCTTT.

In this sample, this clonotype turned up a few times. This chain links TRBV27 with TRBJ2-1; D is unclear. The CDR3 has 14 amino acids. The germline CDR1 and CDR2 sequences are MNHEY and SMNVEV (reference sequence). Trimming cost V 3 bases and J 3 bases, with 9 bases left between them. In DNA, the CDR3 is TGTGCCAGCAGTTTCCCAGGAAACTACAATGAGCAGTTCTTC. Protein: CASSFPGNYNEQFF.

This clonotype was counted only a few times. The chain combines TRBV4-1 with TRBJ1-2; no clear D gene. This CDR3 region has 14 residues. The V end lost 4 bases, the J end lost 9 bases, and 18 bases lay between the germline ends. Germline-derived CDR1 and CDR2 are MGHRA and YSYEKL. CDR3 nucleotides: TGCGCCAGCAGCCTCCAAAAGGAAGGGTTTAGCTACACCTTC. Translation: CASSLQKEGFSYTF.

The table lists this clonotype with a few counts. The CDR3 loop is CASSQGRVNQPQHF. For the CDR3, the DNA is TGTGCCAGCAGCCAGGGGCGGGTCAATCAGCCCCAGCATTTT. The rearrangement uses TRBV9 and TRBJ1-5; a weak D match, TRBD1 (6 bases). V was trimmed by 4 bases and J by 3 bases, leaving 11 bases between them. The germline gives CDR1 SGDLS, CDR2 YYNGEE. This CDR3 region has 14 residues.

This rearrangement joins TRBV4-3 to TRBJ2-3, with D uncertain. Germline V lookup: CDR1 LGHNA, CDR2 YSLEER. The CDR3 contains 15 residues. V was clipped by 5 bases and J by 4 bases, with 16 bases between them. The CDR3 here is CASSEAWVAADTQYF. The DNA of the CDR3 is TGCGCCAGCAGCGAAGCATGGGTTGCGGCAGATACGCAGTATTTT.

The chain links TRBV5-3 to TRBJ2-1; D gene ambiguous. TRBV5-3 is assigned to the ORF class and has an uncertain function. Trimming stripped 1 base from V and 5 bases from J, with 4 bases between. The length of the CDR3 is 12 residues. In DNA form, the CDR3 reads TGTGCCAGAAGCTTGCCGGACAATGAGCAGTTCTTC. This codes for CARSLPDNEQFF.

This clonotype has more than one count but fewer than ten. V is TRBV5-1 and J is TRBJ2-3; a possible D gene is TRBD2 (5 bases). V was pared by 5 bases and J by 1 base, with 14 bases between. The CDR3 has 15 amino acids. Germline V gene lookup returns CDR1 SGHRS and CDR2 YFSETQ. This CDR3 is CASRPGPRGTDTQYF. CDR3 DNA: TGCGCCAGCAGACCGGGCCCGAGGGGCACAGATACGCAGTATTTT.

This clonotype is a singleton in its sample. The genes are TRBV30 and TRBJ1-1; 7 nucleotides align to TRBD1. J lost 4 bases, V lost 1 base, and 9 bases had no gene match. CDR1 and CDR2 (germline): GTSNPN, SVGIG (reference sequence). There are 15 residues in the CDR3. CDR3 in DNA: TGTGCCTGGAGTGCCCCGACAGGGTCGGGCACTGAAGCTTTCTTT. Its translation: CAWSAPTGSGTEAFF.

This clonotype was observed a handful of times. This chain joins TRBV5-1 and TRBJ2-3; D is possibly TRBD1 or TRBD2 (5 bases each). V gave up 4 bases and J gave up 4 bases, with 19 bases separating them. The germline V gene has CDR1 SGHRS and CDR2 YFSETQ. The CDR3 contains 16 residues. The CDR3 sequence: CASSPRGRPEPDTQYF. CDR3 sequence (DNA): TGCGCCAGCAGCCCGAGGGGAAGGCCGGAGCCAGATACGCAGTATTTT.

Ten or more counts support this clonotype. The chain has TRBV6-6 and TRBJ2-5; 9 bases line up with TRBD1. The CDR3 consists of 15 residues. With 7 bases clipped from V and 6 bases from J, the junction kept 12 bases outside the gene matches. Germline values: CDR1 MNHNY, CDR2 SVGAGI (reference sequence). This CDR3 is CASKSPGQGVKTQYF. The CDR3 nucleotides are TGTGCCAGCAAATCACCGGGACAGGGAGTAAAGACCCAGTACTTC.

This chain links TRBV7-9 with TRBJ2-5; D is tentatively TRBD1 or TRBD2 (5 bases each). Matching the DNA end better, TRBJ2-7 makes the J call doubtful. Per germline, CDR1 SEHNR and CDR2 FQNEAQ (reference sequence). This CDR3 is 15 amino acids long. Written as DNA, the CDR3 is TGTGCCAGCAGCTTGTCCGGGGCTCTCTCGGGCGAGCAGTACTTC. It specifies CASSLSGALSGEQYF.